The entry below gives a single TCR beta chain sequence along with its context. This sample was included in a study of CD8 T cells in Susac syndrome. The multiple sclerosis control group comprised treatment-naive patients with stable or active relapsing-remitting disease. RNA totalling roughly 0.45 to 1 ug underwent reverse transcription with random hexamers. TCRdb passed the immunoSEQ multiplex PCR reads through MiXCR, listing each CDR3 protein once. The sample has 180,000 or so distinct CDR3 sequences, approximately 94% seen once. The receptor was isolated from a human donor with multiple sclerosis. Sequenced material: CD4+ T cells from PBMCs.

Here the CDR3 reads CSLRVADTQYF. CDR3 nucleotide sequence: TGCAGCCTCCGGGTAGCAGATACGCAGTATTTT. The genes are TRBV20-1 and TRBJ2-3; D remains unclear. The CDR3 length is 11 residues. Germline CDR1 is DFQATT and CDR2 is SNEGSKA (reference sequence).